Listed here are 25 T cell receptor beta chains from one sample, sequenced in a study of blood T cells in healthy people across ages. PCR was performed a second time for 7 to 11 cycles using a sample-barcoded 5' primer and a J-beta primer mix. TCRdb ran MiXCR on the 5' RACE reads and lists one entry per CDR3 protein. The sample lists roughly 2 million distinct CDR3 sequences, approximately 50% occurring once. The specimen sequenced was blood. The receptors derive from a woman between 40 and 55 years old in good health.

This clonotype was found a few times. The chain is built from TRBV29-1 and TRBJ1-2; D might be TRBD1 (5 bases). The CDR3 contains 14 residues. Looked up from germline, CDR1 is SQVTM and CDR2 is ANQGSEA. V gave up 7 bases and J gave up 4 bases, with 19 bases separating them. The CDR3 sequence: CSAQDPDTFYGYTF. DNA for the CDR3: TGCAGCGCCCAAGATCCGGACACCTTCTATGGCTACACCTTC.

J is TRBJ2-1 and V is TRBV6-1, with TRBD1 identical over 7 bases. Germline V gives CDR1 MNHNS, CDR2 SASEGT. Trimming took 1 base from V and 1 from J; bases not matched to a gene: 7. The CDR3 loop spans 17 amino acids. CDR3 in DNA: TGTGCCAGCAGTGAAGTGGGACAGATAATATCCTACAATGAGCAGTTCTTC. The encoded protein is CASSEVGQIISYNEQFF.

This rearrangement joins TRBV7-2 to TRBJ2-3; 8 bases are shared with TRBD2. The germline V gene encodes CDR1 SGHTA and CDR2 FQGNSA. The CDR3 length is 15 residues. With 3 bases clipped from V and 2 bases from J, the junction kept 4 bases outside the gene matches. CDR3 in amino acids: CASSFIAGNTDTQYF. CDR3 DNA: TGTGCCAGCAGCTTCATAGCGGGGAACACAGATACGCAGTATTTT.

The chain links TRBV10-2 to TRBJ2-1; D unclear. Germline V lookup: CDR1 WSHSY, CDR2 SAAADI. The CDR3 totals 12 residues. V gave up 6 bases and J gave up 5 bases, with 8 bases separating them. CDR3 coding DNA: TGCGCCAGCAGGCTACAGAACAATGAGCAGTTCTTC. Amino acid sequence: CASRLQNNEQFF.

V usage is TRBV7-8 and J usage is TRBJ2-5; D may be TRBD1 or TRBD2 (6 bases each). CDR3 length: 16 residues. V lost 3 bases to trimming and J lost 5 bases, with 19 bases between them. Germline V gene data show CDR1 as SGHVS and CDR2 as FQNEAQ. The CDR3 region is CASSFVVGRGAETQYF. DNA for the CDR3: TGTGCCAGCAGCTTTGTAGTTGGTAGGGGGGCGGAGACCCAGTACTTC.

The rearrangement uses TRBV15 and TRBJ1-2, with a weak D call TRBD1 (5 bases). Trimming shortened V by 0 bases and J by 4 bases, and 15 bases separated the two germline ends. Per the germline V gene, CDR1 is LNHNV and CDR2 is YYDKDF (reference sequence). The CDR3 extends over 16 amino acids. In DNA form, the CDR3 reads TGTGCCACCAGCAGAGATCCCCCACAGGTCCGCTATGGCTACACCTTC. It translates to CATSRDPPQVRYGYTF. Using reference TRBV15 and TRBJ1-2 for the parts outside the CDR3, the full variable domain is DAMVIQNPRYQVTQFGKPVTLSCSQTLNHNVMYWYQQKSSQAPKLLFHYYDKDFNNEADTPDNFQSRRPNTSFCFLDIRSPGLGDTAMYLCATSRDPPQVRYGYTFGSGTRLTVV.

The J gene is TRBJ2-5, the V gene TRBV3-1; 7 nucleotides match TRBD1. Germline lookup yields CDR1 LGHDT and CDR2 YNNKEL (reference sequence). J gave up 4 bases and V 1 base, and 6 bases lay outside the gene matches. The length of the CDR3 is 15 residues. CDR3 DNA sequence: TGTGCCAGCAGCCAAGGGGACAGAACGGGAGAGACCCAGTACTTC. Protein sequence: CASSQGDRTGETQYF.

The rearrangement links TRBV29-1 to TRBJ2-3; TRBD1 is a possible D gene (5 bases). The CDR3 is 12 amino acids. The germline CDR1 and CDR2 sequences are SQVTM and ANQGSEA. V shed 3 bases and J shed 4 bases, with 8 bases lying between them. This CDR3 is CSVDQGPDTQYF. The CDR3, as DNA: TGCAGCGTTGACCAGGGCCCAGATACGCAGTATTTT.

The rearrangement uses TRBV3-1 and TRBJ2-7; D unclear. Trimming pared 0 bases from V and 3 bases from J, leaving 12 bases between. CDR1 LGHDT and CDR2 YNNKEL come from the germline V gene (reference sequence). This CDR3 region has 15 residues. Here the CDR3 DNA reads TGTGCCAGCAGCCAAGACGGTGGGGTGCTCTACGAGCAGTACTTC. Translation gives CASSQDGGVLYEQYF.

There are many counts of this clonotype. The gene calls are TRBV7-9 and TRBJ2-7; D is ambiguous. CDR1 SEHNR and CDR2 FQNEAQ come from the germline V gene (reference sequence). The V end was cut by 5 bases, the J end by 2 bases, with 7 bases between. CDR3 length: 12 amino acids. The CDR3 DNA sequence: TGTGCCAGCAGCCCTACTCCCTACGAGCAGTACTTC. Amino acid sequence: CASSPTPYEQYF.

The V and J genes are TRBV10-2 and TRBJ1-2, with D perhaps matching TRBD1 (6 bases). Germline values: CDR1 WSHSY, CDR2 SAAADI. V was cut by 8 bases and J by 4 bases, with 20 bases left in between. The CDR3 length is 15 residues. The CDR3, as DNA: TGCGCCAGCTATGGGGGGGGCGGATCTCGCTATGGCTACACCTTC. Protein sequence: CASYGGGGSRYGYTF.

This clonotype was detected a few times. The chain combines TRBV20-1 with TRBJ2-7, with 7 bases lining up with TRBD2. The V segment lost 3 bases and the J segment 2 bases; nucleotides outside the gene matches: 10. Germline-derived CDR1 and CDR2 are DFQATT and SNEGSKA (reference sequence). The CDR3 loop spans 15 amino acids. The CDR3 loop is CSARGGTAEAYEQYF. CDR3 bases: TGCAGTGCTAGGGGGGGGACGGCGGAGGCCTACGAGCAGTACTTC.

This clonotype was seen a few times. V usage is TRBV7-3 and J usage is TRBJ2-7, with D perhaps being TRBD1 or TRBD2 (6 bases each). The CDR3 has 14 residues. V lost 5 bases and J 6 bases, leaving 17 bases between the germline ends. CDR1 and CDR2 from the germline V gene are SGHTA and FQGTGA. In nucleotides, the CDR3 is TGTGCCAGCAGCCCACACAAGGGGGGTTCCGAGCAGTACTTC. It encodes CASSPHKGGSEQYF.

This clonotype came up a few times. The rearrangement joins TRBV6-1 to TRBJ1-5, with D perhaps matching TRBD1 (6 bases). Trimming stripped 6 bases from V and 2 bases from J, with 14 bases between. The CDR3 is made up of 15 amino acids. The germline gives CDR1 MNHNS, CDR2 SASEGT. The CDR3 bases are TGTGCCAGCAGGGAGCGGGGGGCGGGCAATCAGCCCCAGCATTTT. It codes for CASRERGAGNQPQHF.

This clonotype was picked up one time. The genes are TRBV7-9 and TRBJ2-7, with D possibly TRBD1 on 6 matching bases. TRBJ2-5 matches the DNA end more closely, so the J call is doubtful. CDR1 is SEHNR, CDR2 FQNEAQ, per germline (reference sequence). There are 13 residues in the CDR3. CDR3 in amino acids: CASRAGESETQYF. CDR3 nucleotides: TGTGCCAGCCGGGCAGGGGAGTCAGAGACCCAGTACTTC.

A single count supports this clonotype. Written as DNA, the CDR3 is TGTGCCAGCAGCTTGGCGAGCGGCGGCGGGGAGCTGTTTTTT. Translated, it gives CASSLASGGGELFF. This chain uses TRBV7-3 with TRBJ2-2; D might be TRBD2 (5 bases). V was cut by 3 bases and J by 7 bases, with 12 bases left in between. In germline, CDR1 is SGHTA, CDR2 FQGTGA. The CDR3 runs to 14 residues.

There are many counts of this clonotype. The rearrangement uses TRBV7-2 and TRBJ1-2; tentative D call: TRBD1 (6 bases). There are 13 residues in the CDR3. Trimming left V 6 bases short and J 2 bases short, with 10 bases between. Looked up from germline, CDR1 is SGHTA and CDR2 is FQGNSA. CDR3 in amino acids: CASSFDRNYGYTF. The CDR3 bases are TGTGCCAGCAGTTTCGACAGGAACTATGGCTACACCTTC.

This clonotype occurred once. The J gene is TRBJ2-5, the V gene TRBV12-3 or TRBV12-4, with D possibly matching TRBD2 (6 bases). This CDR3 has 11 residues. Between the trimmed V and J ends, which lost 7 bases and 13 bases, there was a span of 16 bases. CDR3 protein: CASTGRGTSYF. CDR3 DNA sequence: TGTGCCAGCACCGGTCGGGGGACTTCGTACTTC.

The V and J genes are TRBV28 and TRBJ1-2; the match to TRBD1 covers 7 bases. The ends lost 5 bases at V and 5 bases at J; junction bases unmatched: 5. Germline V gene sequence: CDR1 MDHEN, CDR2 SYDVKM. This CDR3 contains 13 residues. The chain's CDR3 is CASSRGLLYGYTF. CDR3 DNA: TGTGCCAGCAGTAGGGGGCTATTATATGGCTACACCTTC.

The CDR3 is CASTGGYRAAYEQYF. CDR3 bases: TGTGCCAGCACAGGGGGATATAGGGCCGCCTACGAGCAGTACTTC. This rearrangement joins TRBV28 to TRBJ2-7; 7 nucleotides match TRBD1. Trimming at V came to 7 bases and at J to 2 bases, leaving 11 bases not matched to a gene. CDR3 length: 15 residues. The germline gives CDR1 MDHEN, CDR2 SYDVKM.

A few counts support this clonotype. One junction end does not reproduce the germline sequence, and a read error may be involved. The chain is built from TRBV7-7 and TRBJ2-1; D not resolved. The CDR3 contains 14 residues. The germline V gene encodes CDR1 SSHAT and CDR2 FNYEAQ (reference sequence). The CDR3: CASSLVPQSNEQFF. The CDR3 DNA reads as TGTGCTAGCAGCTTAGTCCCGCAAAGCAATGAGCAGTTCTTC.

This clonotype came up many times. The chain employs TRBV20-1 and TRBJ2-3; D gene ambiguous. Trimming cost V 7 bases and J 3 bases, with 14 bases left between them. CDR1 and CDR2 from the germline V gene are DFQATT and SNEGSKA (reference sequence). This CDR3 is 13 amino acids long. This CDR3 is CSGLPLATDTQYF. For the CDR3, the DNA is TGCAGTGGACTCCCCCTGGCAACAGATACGCAGTATTTT.

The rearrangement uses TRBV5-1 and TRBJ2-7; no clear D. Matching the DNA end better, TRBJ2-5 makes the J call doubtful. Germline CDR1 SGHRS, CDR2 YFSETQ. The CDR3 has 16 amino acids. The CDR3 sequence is CASSTAPRTLQETQYF. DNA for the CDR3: TGCGCCAGCAGCACCGCTCCGCGGACCCTCCAAGAGACCCAGTACTTC.

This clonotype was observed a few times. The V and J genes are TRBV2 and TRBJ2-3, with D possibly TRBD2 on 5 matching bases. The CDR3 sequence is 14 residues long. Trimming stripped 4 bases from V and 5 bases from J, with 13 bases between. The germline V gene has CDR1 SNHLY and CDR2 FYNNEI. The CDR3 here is CASSGEGLRDTQYF. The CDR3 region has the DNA TGTGCCAGCAGTGGTGAGGGATTAAGAGATACGCAGTATTTT. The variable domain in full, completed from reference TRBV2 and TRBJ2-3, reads EPEVTQTPSHQVTQMGQEVILRCVPISNHLYFYWYRQILGQKVEFLVSFYNNEISEKSEIFDDQFSVERPDGSNFTLKIRSTKLEDSAMYFCASSGEGLRDTQYFGPGTRLTVL.

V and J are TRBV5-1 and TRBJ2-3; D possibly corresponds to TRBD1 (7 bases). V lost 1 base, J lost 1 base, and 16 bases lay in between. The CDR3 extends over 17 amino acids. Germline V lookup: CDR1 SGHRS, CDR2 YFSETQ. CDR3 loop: CASSLNGGTAGTDTQYF. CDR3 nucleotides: TGCGCCAGCAGCTTGAATGGAGGGACAGCCGGCACAGATACGCAGTATTTT.